These 11 T cell receptor beta chains originate from one sample sequenced in a study of blood T cell repertoires in COVID-19. Using immunoSEQ multiplex PCR, the repertoire was profiled, and TCRdb retains in-frame clones only, with some absent. The sample records roughly 500,000 clones, roughly 90% being singletons. The sample comprised PBMCs or T cells enriched from blood (not recorded which). Receptor source: a woman in her thirties or forties who had recovered from COVID-19.

The V and J genes are TRBV24-1 and TRBJ1-2; a possible D gene is TRBD1 (6 bases). CDR3 length: 18 amino acids. The V gene lost 5 bases and the J gene lost 3 bases, with 24 bases spanning the gap. Germline CDR1 and CDR2: KGHDR and SFDVKD. The CDR3 here is CATSGPFTNRDTYYGYTF. The CDR3 coding sequence is TGTGCCACCAGTGGTCCCTTCACAAACAGGGATACGTACTATGGCTACACCTTC.

The rearrangement links TRBV15 to TRBJ1-2; the D is unclear. Deletions cut 3 bases from V and 6 bases from J, with 17 bases between. The CDR3 is 15 amino acids. Germline V gene data show CDR1 as LNHNV and CDR2 as YYDKDF (reference sequence). For the CDR3, the DNA is TGTGCCACCAGCAGGACTCGCATGGGTCCTCATGGCTACACCTTC. Its translation: CATSRTRMGPHGYTF.

The CDR3 loop reads CASSLGPNNYGYTF. In nucleotides, the CDR3 is TGTGCCAGCAGTTTAGGGCCGAACAACTATGGCTACACCTTC. This chain connects TRBV28 to TRBJ1-2, with D hard to call. CDR3 length equals 14 residues. The germline V and J ends were trimmed by 2 bases and 2 bases, with 9 bases remaining between them. Germline V lookup: CDR1 MDHEN, CDR2 SYDVKM.

V and J are TRBV6-2 or TRBV6-3 and TRBJ2-5; 7 positions match TRBD1. Trimming cost V 2 bases and J 2 bases; bases outside gene matches: 5. Germline V lookup: CDR1 MNHEY, CDR2 SVGEGT. The CDR3 runs 15 residues. CDR3 DNA: TGTGCCAGCAGTTACCGCCCGGGACAGCAAGAGACCCAGTACTTC. Amino acid sequence: CASSYRPGQQETQYF.

Here the CDR3 reads CASRLTEKLFF. CDR3 nucleotides: TGTGCCAGCAGACTTACTGAAAAACTGTTTTTT. The chain couples TRBV2 to TRBJ1-4; D remains ambiguous. Looked up from germline, CDR1 is SNHLY and CDR2 is FYNNEI. The ends were cut back, 6 bases at V and 7 bases at J, with 6 bases in the middle. There are 11 residues in the CDR3.

Only a few counts were recorded for this clone. The chain couples TRBV7-2 to TRBJ2-7; 7 bases are shared with TRBD1. Trimming at V came to 4 bases and at J to 3 bases, leaving 6 bases not matched to a gene. The germline V gene encodes CDR1 SGHTA and CDR2 FQGNSA. The CDR3 totals 14 residues. CDR3 in DNA: TGTGCCAGCAGCTCCCGACAGGGCGGCTACGAGCAGTACTTC. Translation gives CASSSRQGGYEQYF.

The chain is built from TRBV15 and TRBJ1-1; no firm D call. Trimming removed 0 bases from V and 8 bases from J, with 13 bases in between. This CDR3 is 14 amino acids long. Looked up from germline, CDR1 is LNHNV and CDR2 is YYDKDF (reference sequence). The CDR3 spells CATSRDIASGEAFF. The CDR3 nucleotides are TGTGCCACCAGCAGAGATATCGCTTCAGGAGAAGCTTTCTTT.

J is TRBJ2-5 and V is TRBV11-3, with 13 bases fitting TRBD2. The junction had 3 bases not matched to a gene; V was cut back by 5 bases and J by 3 bases. Germline lookup yields CDR1 SGHNT and CDR2 YENEEA. The CDR3 has 15 residues. CDR3 amino acids: CASSLGLAGKETQYF. Here the CDR3 DNA reads TGTGCCAGCAGCCTGGGACTAGCGGGAAAAGAGACCCAGTACTTC.

The chain recombines TRBV10-3 with TRBJ1-2; D may be TRBD1 (6 bases). The CDR3 is 14 amino acids. The germline V gene encodes CDR1 ENHRY and CDR2 SYGVKD. V was clipped by 2 bases and J by 5 bases, with 12 bases between them. CDR3 DNA sequence: TGTGCCATCAGTGAGGGATCACAGGGATATGGCTACACCTTC. Its protein is CAISEGSQGYGYTF.

The chain carries TRBV7-2 and TRBJ2-1; the D gene is possibly TRBD2 (6 bases). Per the germline V gene, CDR1 is SGHTA and CDR2 is FQGNSA. This CDR3 is built from 14 residues. Trimming stripped 10 bases from V and 4 bases from J, with 17 bases between. The CDR3: CAIDVGGVYNEQFF. The CDR3 DNA reads as TGTGCCATTGATGTGGGCGGGGTTTACAATGAGCAGTTCTTC.

The V gene is TRBV2, the J gene TRBJ2-6, with D uncertain. This CDR3 is built from 19 residues. V lost 5 bases and J lost 0, with 20 bases in between. Germline lookup yields CDR1 SNHLY and CDR2 FYNNEI. The CDR3 here is CASSPLLLVLSSGANVLTF. CDR3 coding DNA: TGTGCCAGCAGTCCCCTCCTACTCGTCCTTAGCTCTGGGGCCAACGTCCTGACTTTC.